This T cell receptor beta chain was documented in a study of T cell responses to AZD1222 COVID-19 vaccine. Overall study findings and caveats: After two AZD1222 doses, spike-specific TCR breadth and depth rose versus day 0. Donors were largely white British and mainly female; clonal diversity was possibly underestimated. Only five to seven AZD1222 recipients were seropositive at baseline.

Second doses were pooled across both intervals (about 4 or about 12 weeks). This CDR3 spans 17 amino acids. Comments on this clone: Its antigen is unidentified.

Sequenced by immunoSEQ multiplex PCR; TCRdb stores in-frame clones only, minus some. The repertoire has about 72,000 clones, about 89% of them found once; the top ten carry under 30%. This clonotype originated in an adult who received the AZD1222 COVID-19 vaccine. Sequenced here: peripheral blood, sampled 28 days after the second AZD1222 dose. The chain uses TRBV21-1 and TRBJ1-5; TRBD1 is taken as the D call from the table, unchecked against the DNA. TRBV21-1 counts as a pseudogene. The CDR3 sequence is CASSTIFGTVSNQPQHF. CDR3 DNA: TGTGCCAGCAGCACTATTTTCGGGACAGTTAGCAATCAGCCCCAGCATTTT.